This TCR beta chain stems from a study of cytotoxic CD8 clonotypes in ibrutinib-treated CLL. The wider study: The study included 11 relapsed/refractory and under 16 treatment-naive patients; 17 had IGHV unmutated disease.

This clone was recorded at least ten times. Its antigen is not identified. Trimming removed 1 base from V and 6 bases from J, with 15 bases in between. Germline loops: CDR1 GTSNPN, CDR2 SVGIG (reference sequence). The CDR3 spans 14 residues. General study results and limits: Baseline levels were approached again at progression, after clonality had risen at ibrutinib response.

Depth targeted 1 in 200,000 to 1 in 1 million T cells, averaging approximately 10x coverage per clonotype. Sequencing used immunoSEQ multiplex PCR; TCRdb keeps in-frame clones, though not all of them. This sample yields 130,000 or so clones, of which approximately 80% are seen a single time; under 35% belongs to the top ten. Sequencing used PBMCs, obtained after 12 months of ibrutinib treatment. This chain uses TRBV30 with TRBJ1-2, with D unresolved. This receptor was obtained from a human donor with chronic lymphocytic leukemia. The CDR3 DNA reads as TGTGCCTGGAGTGAGGGAATTGGAAAACATGGCTACACCTTC. Protein: CAWSEGIGKHGYTF.